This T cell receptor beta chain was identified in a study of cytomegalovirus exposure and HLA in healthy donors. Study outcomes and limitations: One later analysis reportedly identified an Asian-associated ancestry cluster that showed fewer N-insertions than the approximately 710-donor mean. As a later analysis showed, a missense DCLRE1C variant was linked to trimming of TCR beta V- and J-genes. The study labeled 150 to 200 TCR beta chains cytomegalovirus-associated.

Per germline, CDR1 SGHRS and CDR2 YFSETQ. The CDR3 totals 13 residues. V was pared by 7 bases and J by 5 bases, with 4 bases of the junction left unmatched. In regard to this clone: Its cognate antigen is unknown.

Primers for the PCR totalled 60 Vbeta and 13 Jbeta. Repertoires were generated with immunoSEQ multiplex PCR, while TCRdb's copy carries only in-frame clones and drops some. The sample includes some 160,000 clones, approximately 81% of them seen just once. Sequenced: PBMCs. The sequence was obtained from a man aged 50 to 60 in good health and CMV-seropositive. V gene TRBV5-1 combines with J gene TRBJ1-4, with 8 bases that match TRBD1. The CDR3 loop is CASGRQGNEKLFF. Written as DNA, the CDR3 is TGCGCCAGCGGCCGACAGGGGAATGAAAAACTGTTTTTT.